This T cell receptor beta chain was sequenced in a study of T cell repertoires in aging, cancer and after chemotherapy. Study context: Pre- and post-chemotherapy samples were paired from glioblastoma patients treated with temozolomide-based therapy.

The template was genomic DNA from peripheral blood, not RNA. The V end was cut by 3 bases, the J end by 6 bases, with 14 bases between. This CDR3 is built from 15 residues. Germline lookup yields CDR1 LNHDA and CDR2 SQIVND (reference sequence). Rearranged V-D-J TRB sequences were amplified with a mixed TRB-A/B primer pool. TCRdb processed the multiplex PCR reads anew with MiXCR; each CDR3 protein has one entry. The sample includes 2,900 or so distinct CDR3 sequences, approximately 23% seen only once; the top ten take 5% to 6.5%. The sequence came from a human donor with a solid tumor. The sequenced sample consisted of blood. The V call is TRBV19, the J call TRBJ1-4; TRBD1 is a possible D gene (5 bases). CDR3 loop: CASSISGDRHEKLFF. Written as DNA, the CDR3 is TGTGCCAGTAGTATTTCGGGGGATAGGCATGAAAAACTGTTTTTT.